This TCR beta chain is drawn from a study of T cell clonality in common variable immunodeficiency. Patients had low serum IgG, IgA and/or IgM and specific antibody deficiency. CVID subjects were some 15 female and just under 30 male, aged about 8 to 70. Repertoires were generated with immunoSEQ multiplex PCR, while TCRdb's copy carries only in-frame clones and drops some. This record lists just over 20,000 clones, none seen once only, and the top ten clones contain 2% to 2.5%. Many counts were recorded for this clone. Antigen: not known. The read halts 3 residues ahead of the CDR3 end, with the missing end drawn from the germline J gene. The study's findings and limits: Common variable immunodeficiency TCR beta sequences reportedly had fewer deletions and N-nucleotide insertions.

This CDR3 spans 14 amino acids. Trimming pared 4 bases from V and 3 bases from J, leaving 12 bases between. The V gene's germline CDR1 is PRHDT and CDR2 FYEKMQ (reference sequence). The sequenced sample was peripheral blood mononuclear cells. The chain is built from TRBV13 and TRBJ1-2; weak D call: TRBD1 (6 bases). The clonotype was recovered from a human donor with common variable immunodeficiency. This CDR3 is CASSWGGSDYGYTF. The covered CDR3 bases are TGTGCCAGCAGCTGGGGGGGCAGCGACTATGGC.